What follows describes a single T cell receptor (beta chain). These data belong to a study of blood T cell repertoires in COVID-19. Some clones are missing from TCRdb's copy, which holds only in-frame ones; the method was immunoSEQ multiplex PCR. The sample lists about 230,000 clones; 70% to 90% were seen once. This CDR3 comprises 14 residues. V was trimmed by 3 bases and J by 4 bases, leaving 13 bases between them. From germline, CDR1 is LNHNV and CDR2 YYDKDF (reference sequence). Source material: peripheral blood. The sequence derives from a woman between 65 and 79 years old with active or convalescent COVID-19. The chain couples TRBV15 to TRBJ2-7; D remains ambiguous. The CDR3 loop reads CATSRVSGSYEQYF. Here the CDR3 DNA reads TGTGCCACCAGCAGGGTCTCTGGTAGTTACGAGCAGTACTTC. The full variable domain, with the rest looked up from reference TRBV15 and TRBJ2-7, is DAMVIQNPRYQVTQFGKPVTLSCSQTLNHNVMYWYQQKSSQAPKLLFHYYDKDFNNEADTPDNFQSRRPNTSFCFLDIRSPGLGDTAMYLCATSRVSGSYEQYFGPGTRLTVT.